This TCR beta chain was found in a study of identical twins. Worth noting for this clonotype: Its antigen is unidentified.

Overall study results and limits: Researchers caution that invariant MAIT and iNKT cells could partly confound zero-insertion analyses. Twin pairs' shared out-of-frame alpha sequences were enriched in low generation probability. Donors were not followed over many years; analysis was cross-sectional.

Template switching added a universal primer site, and cDNA bore unique molecular identifiers. TCRdb analysed the 5' RACE reads with MiXCR anew, one entry per CDR3 protein. The table shows about 300,000 distinct CDR3 sequences, with approximately 13% occurring only once. The junction had 11 bases not matched to a gene; V was cut back by 6 bases and J by 4 bases. The CDR3 loop spans 14 amino acids. Germline loops: CDR1 SQVTM, CDR2 ANQGSEA. The same data also contributed to another study, on yellow fever vaccine responses in identical twins.

The sample consisted of CD8+ T cells sorted from blood. This receptor was identified in a young woman in good health. This chain uses TRBV29-1 with TRBJ1-2; 7 nucleotides agree with TRBD1. The CDR3 nucleotides are TGCAGCGTACCAACAGGGGATCCCCCCTATGGCTACACCTTC. Its protein product is CSVPTGDPPYGYTF. The full variable domain, with the rest looked up from reference TRBV29-1 and TRBJ1-2, is SAVISQKPSRDICQRGTSLTIQCQVDSQVTMMFWYRQQPGQSLTLIATANQGSEATYESGFVIDKFPISRPNLTFSTLTVSNMSPEDSSIYLCSVPTGDPPYGYTFGSGTRLTVV.